These 32 T cell receptor beta chains originate from one sample sequenced in a study of CD8+CD57+ T cells in acquired aplastic anemia. CDR3 and TCR beta VDJ profiling relied on genomic DNA as the template. A single record per CDR3 protein comes from TCRdb applying MiXCR to the reads. The sample carries 75,000 to 90,000 distinct CDR3 sequences, around 44% recorded once. Material: sorted CD4+, CD8+, or CD8+CD57+ T cells (not recorded which) from PBMCs. The source is a human donor in good health, serving as a control.

In its sample, this clonotype was seen many times. The chain employs TRBV5-1 and TRBJ1-2; tentative D call: TRBD1 (6 bases). The CDR3 covers 13 residues. Trimming shortened V by 3 bases and J by 4 bases, and 10 bases separated the two germline ends. The V gene's germline CDR1 is SGHRS and CDR2 YFSETQ. The CDR3 DNA is TGCGCCAGCAGCTACGGACAGTCCTATGGCTACACCTTC. Its protein product is CASSYGQSYGYTF.

This clonotype was observed at least ten times. This sequence joins TRBV14 and TRBJ1-2; maybe TRBD1 (5 bases). Between the trimmed V and J ends, which lost 2 bases and 8 bases, there was a span of 9 bases. CDR3 length: 12 amino acids. CDR1 SGHDN and CDR2 FVKESK come from the germline V gene. In nucleotides, the CDR3 is TGTGCCAGCAGCCAATGGTGGGACGGCTACACCTTC. This sequence encodes CASSQWWDGYTF.

Of note for this clonotype: A read error is possible here, since a much larger clone lies one base away. This chain joins TRBV2 and TRBJ2-1; 14 bases are a match to TRBD2. V shed 8 bases, J shed 9 bases, and the junction held 6 bases outside the gene matches. CDR1 is SNHLY, CDR2 FYNNEI, per germline. CDR3 length: 14 residues. The CDR3 is CASSGTSGSCEQFF. CDR3 bases: TGTGCCAGCTCCGGGACTAGCGGGAGCTGTGAGCAGTTCTTC. Supplemented by reference TRBV2 and TRBJ2-1, the full variable domain reads EPEVTQTPSHQVTQMGQEVILRCVPISNHLYFYWYRQILGQKVEFLVSFYNNEISEKSEIFDDQFSVERPDGSNFTLKIRSTKLEDSAMYFCASSGTSGSCEQFFGPGTRLTVL.

This clonotype was detected only a few times. No DNA is shown, since the ends of the CDR3 on it are uncertain; the CDR3 is the one TCRdb lists. This chain's CDR3 is CASSQARQDKEKNCFF. The chain carries TRBV4-2 and TRBJ1-4; TRBD1, the table's D call, was not compared with the DNA. Counting both end residues, the CDR3 totals 16 amino acids. In germline, CDR1 is LGHNA, CDR2 YNFKEQ.

This clonotype has at least ten counts. This chain uses TRBV6-5 with TRBJ2-7; 8 nucleotides line up with TRBD1. The CDR3 length is 15 residues. Trimming took 0 bases from V and 3 from J; bases not matched to a gene: 4. From germline, CDR1 is MNHEY and CDR2 SVGAGI. CDR3 in amino acids: CASSYSQGANYEQYF. For the CDR3, the DNA is TGTGCCAGCAGTTACTCTCAGGGGGCCAACTACGAGCAGTACTTC.

This chain links TRBV24-1 with TRBJ1-4, with 7 bases identical to TRBD1. The V and J ends lost 9 bases and 7 bases, in that order; junction bases with no gene match: 4. The CDR3 length is 12 residues. Germline CDR1 reads KGHDR; CDR2 reads SFDVKD. CDR3 protein: CATPGQSEKLFF. DNA for the CDR3: TGTGCCACCCCGGGACAGAGTGAAAAACTGTTTTTT.

The CDR3 coding sequence is TGTGCCAGCAGCTTATTCCCGGGGGAAGAGACCCAGTACTTC. It translates to CASSLFPGEETQYF. The J gene is TRBJ2-5, the V gene TRBV7-9; possibly TRBD2 for D (6 bases). With 2 bases removed from V and 3 bases from J, the gap between germline ends came to 10 bases. The V gene's germline CDR1 is SEHNR and CDR2 FQNEAQ (reference sequence). CDR3 size: 14 residues. Filled out from reference TRBV7-9 and TRBJ2-5, the complete variable domain reads DTGVSQNPRHKITKRGQNVTFRCDPISEHNRLYWYRQTLGQGPEFLTYFQNEAQLEKSRLLSDRFSAERPKGSFSTLEIQRTEQGDSAMYLCASSLFPGEETQYFGPGTRLLVL.

The chain has TRBV7-9 and TRBJ1-4; tentative D call: TRBD1 (5 bases). Per germline, CDR1 SEHNR and CDR2 FQNEAQ (reference sequence). Trimming removed 4 bases at V and 7 bases at J, with 7 bases between. CDR3 size: 12 residues. This chain's CDR3 is CASSWRGEKLFF. The DNA of the CDR3 is TGTGCCAGCAGCTGGAGGGGTGAAAAACTGTTTTTT.

This clonotype was observed at least ten times. The gene calls are TRBV25-1 and TRBJ2-3; 12 bases match TRBD2. CDR3 length equals 14 residues. The germline gives CDR1 MGHDK, CDR2 SYGVNS. V gave up 7 bases and J gave up 5 bases; unmatched junction bases: 4. For the CDR3, the DNA is TGTGCCAGCATCTCGGGACTAGCGGGAGATACGCAGTATTTT. Its protein is CASISGLAGDTQYF.

The chain carries TRBV20-1 and TRBJ1-5; D gene uncertain. The CDR3 covers 12 residues. V lost 3 bases and J 9 bases, leaving 12 bases between the germline ends. Germline loops: CDR1 DFQATT, CDR2 SNEGSKA (reference sequence). The CDR3 reads CSARVINGPQHF. For the CDR3, the DNA is TGCAGTGCTAGGGTTATCAATGGGCCCCAGCATTTT.

The rearrangement uses TRBV7-8 and TRBJ1-2; D not certain. Germline CDR1 SGHVS, CDR2 FQNEAQ. Trimming shortened V by 3 bases and J by 2 bases, and 7 bases separated the two germline ends. The CDR3 runs to 13 residues. The CDR3 loop reads CASSFGPNYGYTF. The CDR3 nucleotides read TGTGCCAGCAGCTTCGGACCAAACTATGGCTACACCTTC.

The V and J genes are TRBV12-3 or TRBV12-4 and TRBJ1-1; no clear D gene. The CDR3 length is 13 residues. V shed 3 bases and J shed 6 bases, with 11 bases lying between them. The CDR3 reads CASSFRRSSEAFF. The DNA for the CDR3 is TGTGCCAGCAGTTTCCGACGGAGCTCTGAAGCTTTCTTT.

The chain couples TRBV15 to TRBJ2-1; D might be TRBD2 (5 bases). Looked up from germline, CDR1 is LNHNV and CDR2 is YYDKDF (reference sequence). Trimming cost V 1 base and J 7 bases, with 11 bases left between them. There are 14 residues in the CDR3. The CDR3 sequence is CATSRGGWENEQFF. CDR3 bases: TGTGCCACCAGCAGAGGAGGCTGGGAGAATGAGCAGTTCTTC.

In this sample, this clonotype turned up many times. The V and J genes are TRBV25-1 and TRBJ2-5; D unresolved. Germline V gene lookup returns CDR1 MGHDK and CDR2 SYGVNS. Trimming removed 6 bases at V and 7 bases at J, with 15 bases between. The CDR3 totals 13 residues. CDR3 DNA sequence: TGTGCCAGCAGAGTCAGTAACTTTGTGACCCAGTACTTC. It codes for CASRVSNFVTQYF.

This clonotype was seen many times. This chain uses TRBV27 with TRBJ2-7; TRBD1 matches at 8 bases. The CDR3 contains 14 residues. Germline V gives CDR1 MNHEY, CDR2 SMNVEV (reference sequence). V dropped 5 bases and J dropped 2; count of bases not matched to a gene: 5. In DNA form, the CDR3 reads TGTGCCAGCAGTCCCGGGACAGGTCCCTACGAGCAGTACTTC. It translates to CASSPGTGPYEQYF.

This clonotype was seen ten or more times. The rearrangement links TRBV2 to TRBJ1-1; D not certain. The CDR3 length is 12 residues. The V gene's germline CDR1 is SNHLY and CDR2 FYNNEI. V shed 7 bases and J shed 3 bases, with 9 bases lying between them. CDR3 region: CASILRDTEAFF. The CDR3 bases are TGTGCCAGCATCCTGAGGGACACTGAAGCTTTCTTT.

This chain uses TRBV15 with TRBJ1-1; D might be TRBD1 (5 bases). Trimming pared 1 base from V and 4 bases from J, leaving 10 bases between. The CDR3 is 14 amino acids. Germline lookup yields CDR1 LNHNV and CDR2 YYDKDF (reference sequence). The CDR3 nucleotides read TGTGCCACCAGCAGAGTTGGGACTGGCACTGAAGCTTTCTTT. Translated: CATSRVGTGTEAFF. Complete variable domain (other parts from reference TRBV15 and TRBJ1-1): DAMVIQNPRYQVTQFGKPVTLSCSQTLNHNVMYWYQQKSSQAPKLLFHYYDKDFNNEADTPDNFQSRRPNTSFCFLDIRSPGLGDTAMYLCATSRVGTGTEAFFGQGTRLTVV.

In this sample, this clonotype turned up a few times. V and J are TRBV10-3 and TRBJ2-7; tentative D call: TRBD1 (6 bases). Germline V gene data show CDR1 as ENHRY and CDR2 as SYGVKD. This CDR3 has 13 residues. Between the trimmed V and J ends, which lost 6 bases and 3 bases, there was a span of 12 bases. The CDR3 sequence is CAISPGHNYEQYF. DNA of the CDR3: TGTGCCATCAGCCCGGGACACAACTACGAGCAGTACTTC.

This clonotype was counted many times. The junction differs from germline at one of its ends, possibly a read error. The genes are TRBV7-2 and TRBJ2-1; 9 nucleotides match TRBD2. The CDR3 spans 12 residues. CDR1 is SGHTA and CDR2 is FQGNSA in the germline V gene. This CDR3 is CASRQLGTSCNF. CDR3 coding DNA: TGTGCCAGCAGACAACTCGGGACTAGCTGTAACTTC.

This clonotype was seen repeatedly, ten times or more. V and J are TRBV11-1 and TRBJ2-3; TRBD2 aligns across 11 bases. Germline-derived CDR1 and CDR2 are SGHAT and FQDESV (reference sequence). This CDR3 has 16 residues. V was clipped by 4 bases and J by 4 bases; unmatched bases: 7. CDR3 loop: CASSSLAGGTSDTQYF. The CDR3 DNA sequence: TGTGCCAGCAGCTCCTTAGCGGGGGGGACGTCAGATACGCAGTATTTT.

J is TRBJ1-2 and V is TRBV29-1; D unresolved. Trimming took 3 bases from V and 3 from J, leaving 8 bases between them. The germline V gene has CDR1 SQVTM and CDR2 ANQGSEA. The CDR3 runs 12 residues. CDR3 sequence (DNA): TGCAGCGTTGAGACGGACGACTATGGCTACACCTTC. Encoded protein: CSVETDDYGYTF. The full variable domain, completed using reference TRBV29-1 and TRBJ1-2, is SAVISQKPSRDICQRGTSLTIQCQVDSQVTMMFWYRQQPGQSLTLIATANQGSEATYESGFVIDKFPISRPNLTFSTLTVSNMSPEDSSIYLCSVETDDYGYTFGSGTRLTVV.

This clonotype came up many times. The chain couples TRBV2 to TRBJ2-1; TRBD2 matches at 9 bases. The CDR3 spans 16 residues. V was pared by 4 bases and J by 10 bases, with 14 bases of the junction left unmatched. Germline loops: CDR1 SNHLY, CDR2 FYNNEI. The CDR3, as DNA: TGTGCCAGCAGTGCCTCGACGGGACTAGCCTTCAGGGAGCAGTTCTTC. This codes for CASSASTGLAFREQFF.

This clonotype was counted only a few times. This chain joins TRBV11-2 and TRBJ2-1, with 11 bases matching TRBD2. The CDR3 runs 16 residues. From germline, CDR1 is SGHAT and CDR2 FQNNGV. V lost 0 bases to trimming and J lost 3 bases; unmatched junction nucleotides: 1. The CDR3 nucleotides read TGTGCCAGCAGCTTAGACGGGACTAGCGGCTACAATGAGCAGTTCTTC. The encoded protein is CASSLDGTSGYNEQFF. Full variable domain (outside the CDR3, taken from reference TRBV11-2 and TRBJ2-1): EAGVAQSPRYKIIEKRQSVAFWCNPISGHATLYWYQQILGQGPKLLIQFQNNGVVDDSQLPKDRFSAERLKGVDSTLKIQPAKLEDSAVYLCASSLDGTSGYNEQFFGPGTRLTVL.

In its sample, this clonotype was seen a few times. This chain connects TRBV6-1 to TRBJ1-5, with unresolved D. The CDR3 runs 11 residues. V shed 1 base and J shed 13 bases, with 8 bases lying between them. CDR1 MNHNS and CDR2 SASEGT come from the germline V gene. The CDR3 DNA reads TGTGCCAGCAGTGAAGGAACGCCACAGCATTTT. Residues: CASSEGTPQHF.

The V and J genes are TRBV20-1 and TRBJ2-5, with D perhaps matching TRBD1 or TRBD2 (6 bases each). The CDR3 is made up of 15 amino acids. Germline V gene lookup returns CDR1 DFQATT and CDR2 SNEGSKA (reference sequence). V was trimmed by 3 bases and J by 2 bases, leaving 16 bases between them. The CDR3 loop is CSARGQRRGQETQYF. The DNA for the CDR3 is TGCAGTGCTAGGGGGCAGCGGAGGGGGCAAGAGACCCAGTACTTC.

The table lists this clonotype with many counts. This sequence joins TRBV10-1 and TRBJ1-1; unclear D gene. From germline, CDR1 is WNHNN and CDR2 SYGVQD (reference sequence). This CDR3 is built from 13 residues. V lost 0 bases and J 7 bases, leaving 9 bases between the germline ends. CDR3 sequence reads: CASSESLSLEAFF. The CDR3, as DNA: TGCGCCAGCAGTGAGTCGCTGAGCCTTGAAGCTTTCTTT.

The chain uses TRBV30 and TRBJ1-3; no clear D. This CDR3 spans 11 amino acids. V was clipped by 5 bases and J by 8 bases, with 10 bases between them. In germline, CDR1 is GTSNPN, CDR2 SVGIG (reference sequence). CDR3 region: CAWERDDTIYF. The CDR3 nucleotides read TGTGCCTGGGAAAGAGATGACACCATATATTTT. The whole variable domain, remainder taken from reference TRBV30 and TRBJ1-3, is SQTIHQWPATLVQPVGSPLSLECTVEGTSNPNLYWYRQAAGRGLQLLFYSVGIGQISSEVPQNLSASRPQDRQFILSSKKLLLSDSGFYLCAWERDDTIYFGEGSWLTVV.

The chain recombines TRBV24-1 with TRBJ1-2; 8 nucleotides agree with TRBD1. The trim removed 3 bases at V and 9 bases at J, leaving 11 bases unmatched. Germline V CDR1 and CDR2: KGHDR, SFDVKD. CDR3 length: 15 amino acids. CDR3 in DNA: TGTGCCACCAGTGATACCGGACCGGGACAGGCCAGCTACACCTTC. Amino acids: CATSDTGPGQASYTF.

This chain uses TRBV19 with TRBJ2-7; tentatively, D is TRBD1 (5 bases). This CDR3 is built from 14 residues. The V gene lost 10 bases and the J gene lost 1 base, with 17 bases spanning the gap. CDR1 is LNHDA, CDR2 SQIVND, per germline (reference sequence). The CDR3 coding sequence is TGTGCCACTACAGTCGTCCCAGGGTCCTACGAGCAGTACTTC. Its translation: CATTVVPGSYEQYF.

Ten or more counts support this clonotype. J is TRBJ2-3 and V is TRBV9; 12 bases are a match to TRBD2. This CDR3 region has 19 residues. CDR1 and CDR2 from the germline V gene are SGDLS and YYNGEE. V dropped 3 bases and J dropped 2; count of bases not matched to a gene: 13. In DNA form, the CDR3 reads TGTGCCAGCAGCGGTAAGGGATCACGACTAGCGGGGGACACAGATACGCAGTATTTT. Translating gives CASSGKGSRLAGDTDTQYF.

This clonotype was counted a few times. The chain uses TRBV15 and TRBJ1-1; D remains unclear. V was trimmed by 3 bases and J by 0 bases, leaving 14 bases between them. The CDR3 loop spans 16 amino acids. CDR1 and CDR2 (germline): LNHNV, YYDKDF (reference sequence). In DNA form, the CDR3 reads TGTGCCACCAGCAGCGTAGAGGGTGAAATGAACACTGAAGCTTTCTTT. Translation: CATSSVEGEMNTEAFF.

The genes are TRBV5-1 and TRBJ1-1; a possible D gene is TRBD1 (5 bases). This CDR3 comprises 13 residues. CDR1 and CDR2 (germline): SGHRS, YFSETQ. V was clipped by 7 bases and J by 1 base, with 11 bases between them. In DNA, the CDR3 is TGCGCCAGCTCTTTCAGGGAGAACACTGAAGCTTTCTTT. It encodes CASSFRENTEAFF.